This T cell receptor (beta chain) was found in a study of blood T cell repertoires in COVID-19. Overall study context: COVID-19 samples, acute and convalescent, were from the United States, Italy and Spain. T cells, B-cell-depleted T cells, or PBMCs provided the cDNA or gDNA that served as material.

Germline values: CDR1 MGHRA, CDR2 YSYEKL. This CDR3 is 18 amino acids long. Unmatched junction bases numbered 7, after V lost 1 base and J lost 1 base. As handled by the study authors: The authors estimated nucleated cell counts from reference gene primer amplification. Method: immunoSEQ multiplex PCR; TCRdb's copy keeps in-frame clones and lacks some. The DNA was the basis for D and trimming; V, J and clone size are from that table. This table holds more than 60,000 clones, 90% found once. What was sequenced was peripheral blood. The source of this sequence is a man between 50 and 59 years old with acute or convalescent COVID-19. The chain has TRBV4-1 and TRBJ2-6; TRBD1 aligns across 7 bases. CDR3 protein: CASSQGGGAQSGANVLTF. Here the CDR3 DNA reads TGCGCCAGCAGCCAAGGAGGGGGCGCGCAGTCTGGGGCCAACGTCCTGACTTTC.